The next 26 T cell receptor beta chains were all read from a single sample in a study of blood T cell repertoires in COVID-19. TCRdb's table, derived via immunoSEQ multiplex PCR, lists solely in-frame clones and lacks some. The table has 150,000 or so clones, 77% seen once. Sequences were obtained from peripheral blood. These receptors were obtained from a woman between 45 and 60 years old with active or convalescent COVID-19.

The chain employs TRBV29-1 and TRBJ2-5; weak D call: TRBD2 (5 bases). The CDR3 loop spans 13 amino acids. Germline loops: CDR1 SQVTM, CDR2 ANQGSEA. V lost 4 bases and J lost 4, with 13 bases in between. CDR3 region: CSVVVGGGETQYF. In nucleotides, the CDR3 is TGCAGCGTTGTGGTGGGCGGAGGAGAGACCCAGTACTTC.

In the case of this clone: This sample includes further DNA sequences coding for the same CDR3. The CDR3 spells CASSEGTLNSPLHF. DNA of the CDR3: TGTGCCAGCAGCGAAGGGACTCTTAATTCACCCCTCCACTTT. This chain joins TRBV9 and TRBJ1-6; D is perhaps TRBD1 (5 bases). V was cut by 3 bases and J by 6 bases, with 10 bases left in between. The V gene's germline CDR1 is SGDLS and CDR2 YYNGEE. The CDR3 runs to 14 residues.

This clone was seen just once. This rearrangement joins TRBV28 to TRBJ2-3; D is unresolved. V was cut by 7 bases and J by 0 bases, with 11 bases left in between. Germline-derived CDR1 and CDR2 are MDHEN and SYDVKM. The CDR3 contains 14 residues. The CDR3 protein is CASKVTVSTDTQYF. CDR3 sequence (DNA): TGTGCCAGCAAGGTTACAGTAAGCACAGATACGCAGTATTTT.

The CDR3 sequence is CASSQVSSLSYEQYF. The CDR3 coding sequence is TGCGCCAGCAGCCAAGTGTCTAGTCTCTCCTACGAGCAGTACTTC. The chain links TRBV4-3 to TRBJ2-7; D remains ambiguous. Germline V gene sequence: CDR1 LGHNA, CDR2 YSLEER. V was cut by 1 base and J by 0 bases, with 10 bases left in between. CDR3 length equals 15 residues.

The V gene is TRBV28, the J gene TRBJ1-2; 8 bases are shared with TRBD1. The CDR3 totals 14 residues. V was pared by 3 bases and J by 4 bases, with 4 bases of the junction left unmatched. CDR1 is MDHEN, CDR2 SYDVKM, per germline. CDR3 protein: CASSFGQGSYGYTF. The CDR3 DNA reads TGTGCCAGCAGTTTCGGACAGGGAAGCTATGGCTACACCTTC.

The chain links TRBV28 to TRBJ1-2, with a possible D match to TRBD1 (6 bases). V was shortened by 7 bases and J by 7 bases, with 13 bases between the two germline ends. The germline gives CDR1 MDHEN, CDR2 SYDVKM. The CDR3 length is 12 residues. The CDR3 here is CASTEQGFGYTF. In DNA form, the CDR3 reads TGTGCCAGCACCGAACAGGGATTTGGCTACACCTTC.

The chain is built from TRBV7-2 and TRBJ2-4; 7 bases agree with TRBD1. After removal of 5 bases from V and 2 bases from J, the junction contained 6 bases not matched to a gene. The CDR3 has 15 residues. Looked up from germline, CDR1 is SGHTA and CDR2 is FQGNSA. The CDR3 here is CASSPRQGSKNIQYF. The CDR3 bases are TGTGCCAGCAGCCCCAGACAGGGTTCCAAAAACATTCAGTACTTC.

This sequence joins TRBV7-2 and TRBJ2-1; possible D gene TRBD2, 5 bases. Germline CDR1 is SGHTA and CDR2 is FQGNSA. The V and J ends lost 3 bases and 5 bases respectively, with 17 bases between them. The CDR3 runs 16 residues. The CDR3 DNA sequence: TGTGCCAGCAGCTTCCTTATGAGCGGAGGAGACAATGAGCAGTTCTTC. Amino acid sequence: CASSFLMSGGDNEQFF.

This clone qualifies as medium-sized (0.01 to 0.1%). The chain is built from TRBV28 and TRBJ2-4; D perhaps matches TRBD1 (6 bases). Per germline, CDR1 MDHEN and CDR2 SYDVKM. Trimming left V 7 bases short and J 6 bases short, with 16 bases between. The CDR3 runs 14 residues. CDR3 sequence: CASKPRDNLNIQYF. The CDR3 region has the DNA TGTGCCAGCAAACCCCGGGACAATCTAAACATTCAGTACTTC.

This clone has just a few counts. J is TRBJ1-1 and V is TRBV20-1; D possibly corresponds to TRBD1 (6 bases). Germline CDR1 and CDR2: DFQATT and SNEGSKA (reference sequence). CDR3 size: 11 residues. Between the trimmed V and J ends, which lost 3 bases and 7 bases, there was a span of 9 bases. DNA of the CDR3: TGCAGTGCTAGTAGGGGGAGTGAAGCTTTCTTT. It is translated as CSASRGSEAFF.

This clone was counted once. The DNA of the CDR3 is TGCGCCAGCAGCGACAGGGGGCGGACAGCTTTCTTT. It encodes CASSDRGRTAFF. The rearrangement joins TRBV23-1 to TRBJ1-1; 10 nucleotides align to TRBD1. TRBV23-1 is an ORF for which the function is uncertain. V lost 6 bases, J lost 10 bases, and 5 bases stayed unmatched. This CDR3 has 12 residues.

This clone was picked up many times. V usage is TRBV6-6 and J usage is TRBJ2-3, with D perhaps matching TRBD1 (5 bases). Germline CDR1 is MNHNY and CDR2 is SVGAGI (reference sequence). Trimming shortened V by 2 bases and J by 5 bases, and 11 bases separated the two germline ends. CDR3 length equals 14 residues. CDR3: CASSYRQGQDTQYF. The CDR3 DNA is TGTGCCAGCAGTTACCGGCAGGGCCAAGATACGCAGTATTTT.

The chain combines TRBV28 with TRBJ1-1; 10 nucleotides match TRBD1. The CDR3 loop spans 16 amino acids. J lost 1 base, V lost 5 bases, and 7 bases had no gene match. CDR1 is MDHEN, CDR2 SYDVKM, per germline. CDR3 in DNA: TGTGCCAGCAGTCCGAGGACAGGGGGTAGGAACACTGAAGCTTTCTTT. Protein: CASSPRTGGRNTEAFF. Variable domain in full (rest from reference TRBV28 and TRBJ1-1): DVKVTQSSRYLVKRTGEKVFLECVQDMDHENMFWYRQDPGLGLRLIYFSYDVKMKEKGDIPEGYSVSREKKERFSLILESASTNQTSMYLCASSPRTGGRNTEAFFGQGTRLTVV.

The chain has TRBV28 and TRBJ1-1; unclear D gene. CDR3 size: 11 residues. The V gene lost 3 bases and the J gene lost 7 bases, with 6 bases spanning the gap. Germline V gives CDR1 MDHEN, CDR2 SYDVKM. In DNA, the CDR3 is TGTGCCAGCAGTTTGGCGGGTGAAGCTTTCTTT. Amino acids: CASSLAGEAFF.

The chain is built from TRBV29-1 and TRBJ1-2; 7 nucleotides align to TRBD1. Germline CDR1 reads SQVTM; CDR2 reads ANQGSEA. The CDR3 is 13 residues long. V lost 7 bases to trimming and J lost 4 bases; unmatched junction nucleotides: 9. The CDR3 DNA follows: TGCAGCGCTTCGACAGGGTCGGGCTATGGCTACACCTTC. Its translation is CSASTGSGYGYTF.

The chain uses TRBV2 and TRBJ1-1; no clear D. Germline V gene data show CDR1 as SNHLY and CDR2 as FYNNEI. The CDR3 consists of 13 residues. V was pared by 5 bases and J by 1 base, with 8 bases between. CDR3 loop: CASSTTQNTEAFF. CDR3 in DNA: TGTGCCAGCAGTACCACACAGAACACTGAAGCTTTCTTT.

This chain joins TRBV28 and TRBJ2-7; 7 bases are a match to TRBD1. Germline assignment: CDR1 MDHEN and CDR2 SYDVKM. There are 13 residues in the CDR3. The V segment lost 4 bases and the J segment 3 bases; nucleotides outside the gene matches: 3. The CDR3 bases are TGTGCCAGCAGTTCGGGACAGCACTACGAGCAGTACTTC. Protein: CASSSGQHYEQYF.

The chain carries TRBV28 and TRBJ1-4; 10 nucleotides agree with TRBD1. The trim removed 5 bases at V and 8 bases at J, leaving 8 bases unmatched. The CDR3 consists of 15 residues. The germline CDR1 and CDR2 sequences are MDHEN and SYDVKM. The CDR3 sequence is CASSDPGQGKEKLFF. The CDR3 bases are TGTGCCAGCAGTGATCCGGGACAGGGGAAGGAAAAACTGTTTTTT.

The chain is built from TRBV6-6 and TRBJ1-2; maybe TRBD1 (5 bases). Per germline, CDR1 MNHNY and CDR2 SVGAGI (reference sequence). This CDR3 is 15 amino acids long. Trimming removed 0 bases at V and 7 bases at J, with 15 bases between. CDR3 protein: CASSYSRAGIGGYTF. The DNA for the CDR3 is TGTGCCAGCAGTTACTCCAGGGCGGGAATCGGTGGCTACACCTTC.

This rearrangement joins TRBV7-2 to TRBJ2-2, with 10 positions matching TRBD1. This CDR3 contains 16 residues. Germline V gene sequence: CDR1 SGHTA, CDR2 FQGNSA. V shed 5 bases, J shed 5 bases, and the junction held 8 bases outside the gene matches. CDR3 protein: CASSPRQGARTGELFF. The CDR3 DNA reads as TGTGCCAGCAGCCCACGACAGGGGGCGCGGACCGGGGAGCTGTTTTTT. The entire variable domain, with the rest obtained from reference TRBV7-2 and TRBJ2-2, is as follows: GAGVSQSPSNKVTEKGKDVELRCDPISGHTALYWYRQSLGQGLEFLIYFQGNSAPDKSGLPSDRFSAERTGGSVSTLTIQRTQQEDSAVYLCASSPRQGARTGELFFGEGSRLTVL.

The V call is TRBV4-2, the J call TRBJ2-3; 8 bases map to TRBD2. CDR1 and CDR2 (germline): LGHNA, YNFKEQ. J lost 4 bases, V lost 8 bases, and 17 bases had no gene match. There are 17 residues in the CDR3. The DNA of the CDR3 is TGTGCCAGCGGTCCCAGCGGGAGCCGAGGGGGGGCAGATACGCAGTATTTT. Protein: CASGPSGSRGGADTQYF.

This clone came up once. The J gene is TRBJ2-1, the V gene TRBV6-4; TRBD2 matches 7 bases. V lost 6 bases, J lost 8 bases, and 10 bases stayed unmatched. Germline CDR1 reads MRHNA; CDR2 reads SNTAGT. CDR3 length: 14 amino acids. CDR3 nucleotides: TGTGCCAGCAGAGCTTACGGGCTAGCGGATGAGCAGTTCTTC. Its translation is CASRAYGLADEQFF.

The chain is built from TRBV27 and TRBJ1-2, with 8 bases matching TRBD1. Germline CDR1 and CDR2: MNHEY and SMNVEV (reference sequence). J gave up 7 bases and V 4 bases, and 8 bases lay outside the gene matches. This CDR3 is built from 14 residues. Here the CDR3 reads CASSSQITGGGYTF. CDR3 DNA: TGTGCCAGCAGTTCTCAGATAACAGGGGGTGGCTACACCTTC.

The genes are TRBV5-6 and TRBJ2-1; TRBD1 matches at 12 bases. V was pared by 4 bases and J by 5 bases, with 4 bases of the junction left unmatched. Germline assignment: CDR1 SGHDT and CDR2 YYEEEE. CDR3 length: 15 residues. CDR3 protein: CASSPGTGGHNEQFF. The CDR3 nucleotides read TGTGCCAGCAGCCCCGGGACAGGGGGCCACAATGAGCAGTTCTTC.

The rearrangement joins TRBV19 to TRBJ1-2; D gene unclear. The CDR3 length is 15 residues. Germline V gene lookup returns CDR1 LNHDA and CDR2 SQIVND (reference sequence). V was clipped by 7 bases and J by 5 bases, with 20 bases between them. CDR3 nucleotide sequence: TGTGCCAGTACCGCATCAGGATCACTTCCGTATGGCTACACCTTC. This sequence encodes CASTASGSLPYGYTF.

The CDR3 sequence: CASLSRGSTDTQYF. In DNA, the CDR3 is TGTGCCAGCTTATCGCGCGGGAGCACAGATACGCAGTATTTT. The rearrangement links TRBV18 to TRBJ2-3; possible D gene TRBD2, 5 bases. The CDR3 spans 14 residues. V shed 7 bases and J shed 0 bases, with 11 bases lying between them. The germline gives CDR1 KGHSH, CDR2 LQKENI.